A selection of T cell receptor beta chains follows, all from one sample in a study of T cell changes during pregnancy in multiple sclerosis. TCRdb keeps only in-frame clones here, not all; method: immunoSEQ multiplex PCR. This table has tens of thousands of clones, around 90% appearing once. This sample comprised CD4+ T cells from peripheral blood mononuclear cells, obtained in the second trimester of pregnancy. These receptors were obtained from a female donor with multiple sclerosis, enrolled in a pregnancy study. Both conserved end residues are part of each CDR3. The D gene is left open where the match is weak. Clone sizes are given selectively: once, few, many, or a class where the clone is expanded.

clone size | J gene | D gene | V gene | CDR3 protein | CDR3 DNA
NA | TRBJ2-2 | TRBD1 | TRBV7-9 | CASSSDRAYTGELFF | TGTGCCAGCAGCTCCGACAGGGCCTACACCGGGGAGCTGTTTTTT
NA | TRBJ2-1 | TRBD1 | TRBV7-2 | CASRPGQGYNEQFF | TGTGCCAGCAGACCCGGACAGGGCTACAATGAGCAGTTCTTC
NA | TRBJ1-1 | NA | TRBV7-3 | CASSPSPQITEAFF | TGTGCCAGCAGCCCCTCACCACAGATCACTGAAGCTTTCTTT
NA | TRBJ2-1 | TRBD2 | TRBV5-6 | CASRVAGGPYNEQFF | TGTGCCAGCAGAGTAGCGGGAGGGCCCTACAATGAGCAGTTCTTC
NA | TRBJ2-3 | TRBD2 | TRBV7-6 | CASSLGLAGGPSTDTQYF | TGTGCCAGCAGCTTAGGACTAGCGGGGGGGCCCAGCACAGATACGCAGTATTTT
NA | TRBJ2-7 | TRBD2 | TRBV6-5 | CASSPGTSGSLEQYF | TGTGCCAGCAGTCCCGGGACTAGCGGGAGTTTGGAGCAGTACTTC
NA | TRBJ2-3 | NA | TRBV27 | CASSFLARGPYSTDTQYF | TGTGCCAGCAGTTTCCTCGCCCGAGGGCCTTATAGCACAGATACGCAGTATTTT
NA | TRBJ2-7 | NA | TRBV6-5 | CASSYSRDSTYEQYF | TGTGCCAGCAGTTACTCGCGGGACTCAACCTACGAGCAGTACTTC
NA | TRBJ2-1 | TRBD2 | TRBV6-6 | CASSRSSGNNEQFF | TGTGCCAGCAGTAGATCTAGCGGGAACAATGAGCAGTTCTTC
NA | TRBJ2-1 | NA | TRBV7-3 | CASSFIPGTPYNEQFF | TGTGCCAGCAGCTTCATTCCCGGGACACCTTACAATGAGCAGTTCTTC
once | TRBJ2-4 | TRBD1 | TRBV19 | CASSDPGQGSENIQYF | TGTGCCAGTAGTGATCCGGGACAGGGGAGCGAGAACATTCAGTACTTC
NA | TRBJ2-1 | NA | TRBV11-3 | CASGLSSTNEQFF | TGTGCCAGCGGGCTCAGCTCCACGAATGAGCAGTTCTTC
NA | TRBJ1-1 | NA | TRBV5-1 | CASSLVPGNTEAFF | TGCGCCAGCAGCTTGGTGCCGGGGAACACTGAAGCTTTCTTT
NA | TRBJ1-2 | TRBD1 | TRBV6-5 | CASSYSPTGGIYGYTF | TGTGCCAGCAGTTACTCCCCGACAGGGGGCATTTATGGCTACACCTTC
NA | TRBJ2-5 | TRBD2 | TRBV19 | CASSIVLAGSGLQETQYF | TGTGCCAGTAGTATAGTCCTAGCGGGCTCAGGCCTACAAGAGACCCAGTACTTC
NA | TRBJ1-1 | TRBD1 | TRBV2 | CASSGQGLNTEAFF | TGTGCCAGCAGTGGACAGGGGCTAAACACTGAAGCTTTCTTT
NA | TRBJ2-1 | TRBD2 | TRBV2 | CASTNRASGSNEQFF | TGTGCCAGCACTAACCGGGCTAGCGGGAGTAATGAGCAGTTCTTC
NA | TRBJ1-1 | NA | TRBV11-3 | CASTRRGIWNTEAFF | TGTGCCAGCACTAGAAGAGGAATTTGGAACACTGAAGCTTTCTTT
NA | TRBJ2-1 | NA | TRBV29-1 | CSVGVQETYNEQFF | TGCAGCGTTGGGGTACAGGAAACCTACAATGAGCAGTTCTTC
NA | TRBJ1-5 | NA | TRBV6-6 | CASSYPGSNQPQHF | TGTGCCAGCAGTTACCCGGGGAGCAATCAGCCCCAGCATTTT
NA | TRBJ1-2 | TRBD1 | TRBV19 | CASSTDRGNYGYTF | TGTGCCAGTAGTACTGACAGGGGTAACTATGGCTACACCTTC
NA | TRBJ1-6 | NA | TRBV28 | CASRDTGRGNSPLHF | TGTGCCAGCAGGGACACAGGGAGAGGAAATTCACCCCTCCACTTT
NA | TRBJ1-2 | NA | TRBV4-1 | CASSQDPAGDYGYTF | TGCGCCAGCAGCCAAGACCCCGCCGGAGACTATGGCTACACCTTC
NA | TRBJ2-1 | TRBD2 | TRBV27 | CASSLLAGGSNEQFF | TGTGCCAGCAGTTTACTAGCGGGAGGGAGCAATGAGCAGTTCTTC
NA | TRBJ2-1 | TRBD2 | TRBV7-9 | CASRQGQGLAGGYEQFF | TGTGCCAGCAGACAAGGGCAGGGACTAGCGGGAGGGTATGAGCAGTTCTTC
NA | TRBJ2-6 | NA | TRBV5-1 | CASSLIQGKSGANVLTF | TGCGCCAGCAGCTTGATCCAGGGTAAGAGTGGGGCCAACGTCCTGACTTTC
NA | TRBJ1-4 | NA | TRBV15 | CATSRGSRDYNEKLFF | TGTGCCACCAGCAGGGGATCTCGGGACTATAATGAAAAACTGTTTTTT
NA | TRBJ2-5 | NA | TRBV5-4 | CASSFGGRGKETQYF | TGTGCCAGCAGCTTTGGTGGCAGGGGAAAAGAGACCCAGTACTTC
NA | TRBJ1-2 | TRBD1 | TRBV30 | CAWSVPGTGNGHTF | TGTGCCTGGAGTGTACCCGGGACAGGGAACGGCCACACCTTC
NA | TRBJ2-7 | NA | TRBV7-8 | CASSLASISSYEQYF | TGTGCCAGCAGCTTAGCTTCTATTAGCTCCTACGAGCAGTACTTC
NA | TRBJ2-1 | TRBD1 | TRBV6-4 | CASSEGQGALQFF | TGTGCCAGCAGTGAAGGACAGGGGGCATTGCAGTTCTTC
NA | TRBJ1-1 | NA | TRBV7-2 | CASSSPGFGNTEAFF | TGTGCCAGCAGCTCCCCAGGGTTCGGGAACACTGAAGCTTTCTTT
NA | TRBJ2-7 | TRBD1 | TRBV28 | CASSHYRDRALYEQYF | TGTGCCAGCAGCCATTACCGGGACAGGGCCCTCTACGAGCAGTACTTC
few | TRBJ2-7 | TRBD2 | TRBV11-1 | CASSQRGSSYEQYF | TGTGCCAGCAGCCAGCGGGGGTCCTCCTACGAGCAGTACTTC
NA | TRBJ1-2 | NA | TRBV10-3 | CAISPISYGYTF | TGTGCCATCAGCCCTATTTCCTATGGCTACACCTTC
once | TRBJ2-3 | NA | TRBV5-1 | CASSFIATRSTDTQYF | TGCGCCAGCAGCTTTATAGCGACGCGTTCCACAGATACGCAGTATTTT
NA | TRBJ1-1 | NA | TRBV11-2 | CASSIHGTMYTEAFF | TGTGCCAGCAGCATTCACGGGACAATGTACACTGAAGCTTTCTTT
NA | TRBJ1-1 | NA | TRBV18 | CASSPGVDRNTEAFF | TGTGCCAGCTCACCGGGCGTTGACAGGAACACTGAAGCTTTCTTT
NA | TRBJ1-1 | TRBD1 | TRBV11-1 | CASSPRQGMNTEAFF | TGTGCCAGCAGCCCCCGACAGGGAATGAACACTGAAGCTTTCTTT
NA | TRBJ2-7 | TRBD1 | TRBV9 | CASSVDRGVEEQYF | TGTGCCAGCAGCGTAGACAGGGGTGTAGAGGAGCAGTACTTC
NA | TRBJ2-7 | NA | TRBV27 | CASSYRGPTTYEQYF | TGTGCCAGCAGTTATAGGGGCCCTACAACCTACGAGCAGTACTTC
NA | TRBJ1-3 | NA | TRBV28 | CASSLPGAGNTIYF | TGTGCCAGCAGTTTACCGGGGGCTGGAAACACCATATATTTT
NA | TRBJ2-5 | TRBD1 | TRBV7-9 | CASSFLQGKETQYF | TGTGCCAGCAGCTTCTTACAGGGGAAAGAGACCCAGTACTTC
NA | TRBJ2-3 | TRBD1 | TRBV2 | CASNLGGVGTDTQYF | TGTGCCAGCAATTTAGGGGGCGTAGGCACAGATACGCAGTATTTT
NA | TRBJ1-2 | NA | TRBV7-2 | CASSLVDGGAGYTF | TGTGCCAGCAGCTTAGTCGACGGGGGGGCTGGCTACACCTTC
NA | TRBJ1-1 | TRBD1 | TRBV28 | CASGTGYAEAFF | TGTGCCAGCGGGACAGGGTATGCTGAAGCTTTCTTT
NA | TRBJ2-2 | TRBD2 | TRBV15 | CATSQLARGELFF | TGTGCCACCAGTCAACTAGCGCGCGGGGAGCTGTTTTTT
NA | TRBJ1-2 | NA | TRBV19 | CASKGERLYGYTF | TGTGCCTCCAAGGGGGAGCGGCTCTATGGCTACACCTTC
NA | TRBJ1-5 | NA | TRBV18 | CASSPGSGNNQPQHF | TGTGCCAGCTCACCGGGTTCGGGGAACAATCAGCCCCAGCATTTT
NA | TRBJ2-1 | NA | TRBV5-1 | CASSLGAGSYNEQFF | TGCGCCAGCAGCTTGGGGGCAGGGTCTTACAATGAGCAGTTCTTC
NA | TRBJ1-6 | NA | TRBV6-4 | CASSAKPYNSPLHF | TGTGCCAGCAGTGCGAAGCCCTATAATTCACCCCTCCACTTT
NA | TRBJ2-1 | TRBD1 | TRBV27 | CASSSYRDRNEQFF | TGTGCCAGCAGTTCATACCGGGACAGGAATGAGCAGTTCTTC
NA | TRBJ2-2 | NA | TRBV29-1 | CSVDTGNTGELFF | TGCAGCGTTGATACAGGGAACACCGGGGAGCTGTTTTTT
NA | TRBJ2-7 | TRBD2 | TRBV7-9 | CASSLSTSGGGEQYF | TGTGCCAGCAGCTTATCAACTAGCGGGGGTGGGGAGCAGTACTTC
NA | TRBJ2-7 | TRBD2 | TRBV5-1 | CASSLAASGNLIYEQYF | TGCGCCAGCAGCTTGGCCGCTAGCGGGAACCTCATTTACGAGCAGTACTTC
NA | TRBJ2-3 | TRBD2 | TRBV29-1 | CSATVGLARGTDTQYF | TGCAGCGCTACCGTCGGACTAGCACGAGGTACAGATACGCAGTATTTT
NA | TRBJ2-1 | NA | TRBV15 | CATSRDIEGGLNEQFF | TGTGCCACCAGCAGAGATATCGAAGGAGGGCTGAATGAGCAGTTCTTC